This T cell receptor (beta chain) stems from a study of blood T cell repertoires in COVID-19. Study-wide background: The origin of the acute and convalescent COVID-19 samples was the United States, Italy and Spain. T cells, B-cell-depleted T cells, or PBMCs provided the cDNA or gDNA that served as material.

In the authors' methods: Using reference gene primer amplification, nucleated cell counts were estimated. The method was immunoSEQ multiplex PCR; TCRdb's version includes in-frame clones alone and lacks a portion of them. Clone size and the V and J calls come from that table; the DNA yielded D and trimming. The sample contains 300,000 to 400,000 clones, around 90% of which appear only once. Trimming shortened V by 3 bases and J by 0 bases, and 17 bases separated the two germline ends. This CDR3 spans 17 amino acids. Germline CDR1 and CDR2: LNHDA and SQIVND (reference sequence). The V and J genes are TRBV19 and TRBJ1-1, with D uncertain. This clonotype was obtained from a human donor in a cohort sampled during active COVID-19. Sequencing input: peripheral blood. The CDR3 region is CASSIFARREMNTEAFF. DNA for the CDR3: TGTGCCAGTAGTATCTTTGCGCGGAGGGAGATGAACACTGAAGCTTTCTTT.